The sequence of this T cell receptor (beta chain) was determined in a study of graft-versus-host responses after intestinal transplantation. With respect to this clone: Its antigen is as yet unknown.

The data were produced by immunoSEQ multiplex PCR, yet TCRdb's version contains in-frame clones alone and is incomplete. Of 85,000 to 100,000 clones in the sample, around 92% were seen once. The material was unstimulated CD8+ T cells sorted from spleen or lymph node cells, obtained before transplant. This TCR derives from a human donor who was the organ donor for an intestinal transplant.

The CDR3 loop reads CASSFEVLTDTQYF. The CDR3 coding sequence is TGTGCCAGCAGCTTTGAGGTACTCACAGATACGCAGTATTTT. This chain connects TRBV11-2 to TRBJ2-3; no definite D call. The CDR3 has 14 amino acids. V was shortened by 3 bases and J by 2 bases, with 9 bases between the two germline ends. Germline V gene data show CDR1 as SGHAT and CDR2 as FQNNGV.